This T cell receptor beta chain was captured in a study of T cell repertoires in cytomegalovirus infection. Study at large: Public TCR beta signatures provided an indication of both CMV infection and a matching HLA type. Notes on the study in general: Clonotype analysis showed dominance of the ex vivo response by HLA-C-restricted CMV-specific TCR beta clonotypes. Of the TCR beta families, the public ones yielded a cumulative frequency that identified carriers of CMV plus the relevant HLA.

The CDR3 contains 15 residues. J gave up 0 bases and V 2 bases, and 4 bases lay outside the gene matches. Each CDR3 protein gets one entry after TCRdb re-called the reads with MiXCR. Found here are over 90,000 distinct CDR3 sequences, 15% to 20% of them singletons; the top ten hold roughly 8%. The sample holds many counts of this clonotype. Its cognate antigen is unknown. The clonotype comes from a human donor in good health (CMV status not recorded). Some clones in this sample may be carry-over from other donors' samples. The gene calls are TRBV12-3 or TRBV12-4 and TRBJ2-7, with 7 bases lining up with TRBD2. The source material was PBMCs. CDR3 loop: CASSLRGRVSYEQYF. In nucleotides, the CDR3 is TGTGCCAGCAGTTTACGAGGGAGGGTCTCCTACGAGCAGTACTTC.